This T cell receptor beta chain was sequenced for a study of T cell changes during pregnancy in multiple sclerosis. Profiled with immunoSEQ multiplex PCR; TCRdb holds only in-frame clones, not every one. The table has tens of thousands of clones, 94% seen once; the top ten hold more than 0.8%. The clonotype was recovered from a female donor with multiple sclerosis, enrolled in a pregnancy study. The sequenced sample was peripheral blood, obtained in the third trimester of pregnancy.

The CDR3 is CASSYSKTGWFF. In nucleotides, the CDR3 is TGTGCCAGCAGTTACTCGAAGACAGGTTGGTTCTTC. The rearrangement links TRBV6-6 to TRBJ2-1, with a weak D call TRBD1 (6 bases). The CDR3 loop spans 12 amino acids. Germline V CDR1 and CDR2: MNHNY, SVGAGI (reference sequence). The ends were cut back, 0 bases at V and 15 bases at J, with 12 bases in the middle.